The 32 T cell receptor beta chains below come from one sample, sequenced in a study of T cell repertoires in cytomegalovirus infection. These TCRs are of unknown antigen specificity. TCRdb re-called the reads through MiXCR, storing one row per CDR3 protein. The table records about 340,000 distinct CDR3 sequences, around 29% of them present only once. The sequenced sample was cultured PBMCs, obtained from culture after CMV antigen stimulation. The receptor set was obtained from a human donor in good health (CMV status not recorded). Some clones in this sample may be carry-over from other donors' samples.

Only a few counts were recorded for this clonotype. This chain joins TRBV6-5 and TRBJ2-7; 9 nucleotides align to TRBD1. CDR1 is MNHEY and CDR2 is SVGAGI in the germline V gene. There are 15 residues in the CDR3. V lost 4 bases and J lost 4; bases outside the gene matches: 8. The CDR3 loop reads CASSFGTGNVYEQYF. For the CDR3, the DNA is TGTGCCAGCAGTTTTGGGACAGGGAACGTATACGAGCAGTACTTC.

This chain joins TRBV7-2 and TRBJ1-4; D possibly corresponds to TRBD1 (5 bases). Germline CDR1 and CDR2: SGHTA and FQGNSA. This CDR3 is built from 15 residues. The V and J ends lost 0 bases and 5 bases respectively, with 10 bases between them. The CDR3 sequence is CASSLARGQNEKLFF. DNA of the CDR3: TGTGCCAGCAGCTTAGCGCGGGGCCAGAATGAAAAACTGTTTTTT.

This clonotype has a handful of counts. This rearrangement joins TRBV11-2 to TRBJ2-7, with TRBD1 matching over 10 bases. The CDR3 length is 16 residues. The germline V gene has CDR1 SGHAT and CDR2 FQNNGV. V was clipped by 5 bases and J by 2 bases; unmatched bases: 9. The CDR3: CASSAPRDRGPYEQYF. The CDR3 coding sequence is TGTGCCAGCAGCGCTCCCCGGGACAGGGGCCCCTACGAGCAGTACTTC.

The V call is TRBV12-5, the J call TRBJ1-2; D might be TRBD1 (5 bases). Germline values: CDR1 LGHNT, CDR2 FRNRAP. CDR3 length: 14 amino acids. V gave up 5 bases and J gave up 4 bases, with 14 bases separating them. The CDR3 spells CASGQTREGYGYTF. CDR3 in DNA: TGTGCTAGTGGTCAAACCAGGGAGGGCTATGGCTACACCTTC.

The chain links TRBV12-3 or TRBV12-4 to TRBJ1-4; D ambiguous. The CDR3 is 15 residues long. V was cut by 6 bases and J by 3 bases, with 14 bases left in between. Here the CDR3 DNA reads TGTGCCAGCAGGCAACCCCCGGGCTCTAATGAAAAACTGTTTTTT. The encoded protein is CASRQPPGSNEKLFF.

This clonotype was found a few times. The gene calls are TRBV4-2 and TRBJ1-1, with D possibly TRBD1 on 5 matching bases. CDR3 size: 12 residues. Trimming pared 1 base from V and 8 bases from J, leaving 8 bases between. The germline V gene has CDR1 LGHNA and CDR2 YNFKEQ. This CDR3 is CASSQGGREAFF. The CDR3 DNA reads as TGTGCCAGCAGCCAAGGGGGGAGAGAAGCTTTCTTT.

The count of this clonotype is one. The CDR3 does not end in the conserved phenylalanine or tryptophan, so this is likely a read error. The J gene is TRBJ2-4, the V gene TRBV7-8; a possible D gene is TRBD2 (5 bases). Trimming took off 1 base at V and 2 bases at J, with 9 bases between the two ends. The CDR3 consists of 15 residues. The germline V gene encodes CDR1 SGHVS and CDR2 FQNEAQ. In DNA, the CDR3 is TGTGCCAGCAGCTTAGAGGCCGGGACCAAAAACATTCAGTACATC. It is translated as CASSLEAGTKNIQYI.

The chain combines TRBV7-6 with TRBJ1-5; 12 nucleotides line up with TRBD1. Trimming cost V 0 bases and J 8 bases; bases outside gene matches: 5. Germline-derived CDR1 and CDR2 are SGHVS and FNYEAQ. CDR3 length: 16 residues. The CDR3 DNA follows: TGTGCCAGCAGCTTAGCCGGGACAGGGGGCGGGGAGCCCCAGCATTTT. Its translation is CASSLAGTGGGEPQHF.

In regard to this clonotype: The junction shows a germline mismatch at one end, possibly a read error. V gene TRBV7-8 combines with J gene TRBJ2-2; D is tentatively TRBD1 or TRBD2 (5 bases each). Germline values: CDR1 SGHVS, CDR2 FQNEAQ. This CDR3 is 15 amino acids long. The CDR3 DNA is TGTGCCGGACGAACAGGAAATTTAATTACCGGGGAGCTGTGTTTT. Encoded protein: CAGRTGNLITGELCF.

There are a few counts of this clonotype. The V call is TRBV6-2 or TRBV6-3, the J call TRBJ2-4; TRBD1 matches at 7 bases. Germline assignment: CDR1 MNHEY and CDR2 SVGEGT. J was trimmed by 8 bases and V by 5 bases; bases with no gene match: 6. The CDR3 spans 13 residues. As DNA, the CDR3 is TGTGCCAGCAGTAAGACAGGGAAGGACATTCAGTACTTC. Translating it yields CASSKTGKDIQYF.

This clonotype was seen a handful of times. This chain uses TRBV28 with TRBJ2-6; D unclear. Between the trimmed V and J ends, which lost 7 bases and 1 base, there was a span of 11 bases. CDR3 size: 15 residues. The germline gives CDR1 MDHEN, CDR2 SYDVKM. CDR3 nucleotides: TGTGCCAGCACCAAGTCCCCTTCTGGGGCCAACGTCCTGACTTTC. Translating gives CASTKSPSGANVLTF. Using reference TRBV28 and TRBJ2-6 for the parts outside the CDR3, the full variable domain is DVKVTQSSRYLVKRTGEKVFLECVQDMDHENMFWYRQDPGLGLRLIYFSYDVKMKEKGDIPEGYSVSREKKERFSLILESASTNQTSMYLCASTKSPSGANVLTFGAGSRLTVL.

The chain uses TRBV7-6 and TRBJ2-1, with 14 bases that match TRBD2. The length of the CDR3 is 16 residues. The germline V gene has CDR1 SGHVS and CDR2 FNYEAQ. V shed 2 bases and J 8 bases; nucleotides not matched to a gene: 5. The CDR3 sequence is CASSLLTSGGGDEQFF. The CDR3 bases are TGTGCCAGCAGCTTACTGACTAGCGGGGGGGGGGATGAGCAGTTCTTC.

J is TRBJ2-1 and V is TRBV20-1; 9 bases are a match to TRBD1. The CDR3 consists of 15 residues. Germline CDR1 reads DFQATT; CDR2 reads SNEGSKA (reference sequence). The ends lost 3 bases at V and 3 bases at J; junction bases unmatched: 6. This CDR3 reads CSARDWGQGYNEQFF. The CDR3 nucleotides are TGCAGTGCTAGGGACTGGGGACAGGGCTACAATGAGCAGTTCTTC.

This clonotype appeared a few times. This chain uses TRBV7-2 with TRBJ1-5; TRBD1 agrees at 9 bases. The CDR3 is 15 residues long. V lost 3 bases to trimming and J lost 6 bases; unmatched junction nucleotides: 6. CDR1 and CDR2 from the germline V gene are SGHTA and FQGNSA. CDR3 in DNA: TGTGCCAGCAGCTTTACAGGGGGCGTCTCTCAGCCCCAGCATTTT. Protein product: CASSFTGGVSQPQHF.

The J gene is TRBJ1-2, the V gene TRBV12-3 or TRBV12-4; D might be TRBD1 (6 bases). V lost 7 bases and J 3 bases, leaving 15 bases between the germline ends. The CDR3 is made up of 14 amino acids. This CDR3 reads CASTLTGLDYGYTF. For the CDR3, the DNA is TGTGCCAGCACCCTCACAGGGCTCGACTATGGCTACACCTTC.

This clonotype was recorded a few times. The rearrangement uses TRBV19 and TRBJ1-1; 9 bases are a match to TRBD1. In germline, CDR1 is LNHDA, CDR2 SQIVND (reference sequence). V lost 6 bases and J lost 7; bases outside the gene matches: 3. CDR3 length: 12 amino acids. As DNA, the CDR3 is TGTGCCAGTAGCGACAGGGGGTTTGAAGCTTTCTTT. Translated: CASSDRGFEAFF. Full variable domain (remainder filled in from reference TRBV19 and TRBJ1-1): DGGITQSPKYLFRKEGQNVTLSCEQNLNHDAMYWYRQDPGQGLRLIYYSQIVNDFQKGDIAEGYSVSREKKESFPLTVTSAQKNPTAFYLCASSDRGFEAFFGQGTRLTVV.

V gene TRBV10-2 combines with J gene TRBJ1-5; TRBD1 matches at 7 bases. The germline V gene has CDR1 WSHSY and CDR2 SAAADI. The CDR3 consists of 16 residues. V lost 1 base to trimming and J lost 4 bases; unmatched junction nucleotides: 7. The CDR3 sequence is CASSEFEGGLNQPQHF. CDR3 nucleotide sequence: TGCGCCAGCAGTGAGTTTGAAGGGGGCTTAAATCAGCCCCAGCATTTT.

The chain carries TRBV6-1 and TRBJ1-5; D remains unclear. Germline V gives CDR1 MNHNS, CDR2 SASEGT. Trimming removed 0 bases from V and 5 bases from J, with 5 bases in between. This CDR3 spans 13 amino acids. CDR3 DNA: TGTGCCAGCAGTGAAGCCTGGGATCAGCCCCAGCATTTT. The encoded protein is CASSEAWDQPQHF.

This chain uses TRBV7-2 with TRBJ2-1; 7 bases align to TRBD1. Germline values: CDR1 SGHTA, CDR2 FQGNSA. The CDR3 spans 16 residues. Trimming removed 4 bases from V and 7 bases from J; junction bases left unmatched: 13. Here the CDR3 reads CASSSPRDSALNEQFF. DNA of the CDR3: TGTGCCAGCAGCTCACCCCGGGACAGCGCCCTAAATGAGCAGTTCTTC.

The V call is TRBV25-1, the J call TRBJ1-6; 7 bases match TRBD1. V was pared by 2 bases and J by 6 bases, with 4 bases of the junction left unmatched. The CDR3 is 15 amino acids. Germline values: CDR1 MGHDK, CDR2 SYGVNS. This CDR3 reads CASSETGTANSPLHF. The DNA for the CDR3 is TGTGCCAGCAGTGAAACGGGGACAGCTAATTCACCCCTCCACTTT. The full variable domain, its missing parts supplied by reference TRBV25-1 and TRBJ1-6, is EADIYQTPRYLVIGTGKKITLECSQTMGHDKMYWYQQDPGMELHLIHYSYGVNSTEKGDLSSESTVSRIRTEHFPLTLESARPSHTSQYLCASSETGTANSPLHFGNGTRLTVT.

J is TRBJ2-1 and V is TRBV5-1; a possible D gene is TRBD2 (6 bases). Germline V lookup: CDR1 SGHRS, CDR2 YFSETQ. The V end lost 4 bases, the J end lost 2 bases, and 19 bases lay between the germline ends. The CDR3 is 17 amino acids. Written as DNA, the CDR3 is TGCGCCAGCAGCAGGGGCGTAGCGGAGGTGACCTACAATGAGCAGTTCTTC. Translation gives CASSRGVAEVTYNEQFF.

In DNA, the CDR3 is TGTGCCAGCAGCCGCATGAGGGTAGGACCTGAAGTCCCGAATTCACCCCTCCACTTT. Residues: CASSRMRVGPEVPNSPLHF. This chain joins TRBV12-3 or TRBV12-4 and TRBJ1-6; unclear D gene. This CDR3 is built from 19 residues. V lost 6 bases to trimming and J lost 7 bases, with 28 bases between them.

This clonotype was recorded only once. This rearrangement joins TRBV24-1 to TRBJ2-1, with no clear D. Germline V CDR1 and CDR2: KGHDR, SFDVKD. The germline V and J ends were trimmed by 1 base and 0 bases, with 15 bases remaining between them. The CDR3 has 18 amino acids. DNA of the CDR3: TGTGCCACCAGTGATTTCGGAGCGACGGGCCTCTCCTACAATGAGCAGTTCTTC. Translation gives CATSDFGATGLSYNEQFF.

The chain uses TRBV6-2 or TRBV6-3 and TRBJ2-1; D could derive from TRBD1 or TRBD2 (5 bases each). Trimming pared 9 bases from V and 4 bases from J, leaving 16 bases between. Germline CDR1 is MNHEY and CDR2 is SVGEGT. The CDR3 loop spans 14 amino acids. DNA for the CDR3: TGTGCCAGGGCTCCGGGACGGAGATACAATGAGCAGTTCTTC. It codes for CARAPGRRYNEQFF.

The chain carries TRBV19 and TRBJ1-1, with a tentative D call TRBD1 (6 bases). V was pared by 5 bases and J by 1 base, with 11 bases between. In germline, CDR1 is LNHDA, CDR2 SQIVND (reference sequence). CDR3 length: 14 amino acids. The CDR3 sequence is CASSLDSWNTEAFF. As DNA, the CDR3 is TGTGCCAGTAGTTTGGACAGCTGGAACACTGAAGCTTTCTTT.

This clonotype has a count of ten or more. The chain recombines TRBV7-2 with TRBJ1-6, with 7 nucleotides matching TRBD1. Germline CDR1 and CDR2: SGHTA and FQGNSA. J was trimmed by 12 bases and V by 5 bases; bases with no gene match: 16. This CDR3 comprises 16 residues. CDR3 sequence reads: CASSPIQPGQRLPLHF. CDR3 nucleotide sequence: TGTGCCAGCAGCCCGATCCAACCGGGACAGAGGCTACCCCTCCACTTT.

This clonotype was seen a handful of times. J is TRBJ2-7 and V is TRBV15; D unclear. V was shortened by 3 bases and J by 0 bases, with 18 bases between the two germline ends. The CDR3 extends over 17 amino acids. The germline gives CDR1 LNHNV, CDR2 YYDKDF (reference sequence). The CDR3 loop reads CATSSNPASESSYEQYF. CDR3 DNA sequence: TGTGCCACCAGCAGCAACCCGGCAAGCGAAAGCTCCTACGAGCAGTACTTC.

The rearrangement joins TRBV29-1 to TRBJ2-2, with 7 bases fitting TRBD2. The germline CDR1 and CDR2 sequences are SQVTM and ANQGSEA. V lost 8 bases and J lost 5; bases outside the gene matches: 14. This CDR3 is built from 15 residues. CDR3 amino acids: CSTRVGREMTGELFF. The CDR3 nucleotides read TGCAGCACTAGGGTCGGGCGGGAGATGACCGGGGAGCTGTTTTTT.

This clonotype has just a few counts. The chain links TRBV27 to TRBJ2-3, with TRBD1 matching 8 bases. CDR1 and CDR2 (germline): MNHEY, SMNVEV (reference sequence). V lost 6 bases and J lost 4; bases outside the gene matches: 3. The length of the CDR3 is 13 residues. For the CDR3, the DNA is TGTGCCAGCAGACAGACAGGGGCAGATACGCAGTATTTT. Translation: CASRQTGADTQYF.

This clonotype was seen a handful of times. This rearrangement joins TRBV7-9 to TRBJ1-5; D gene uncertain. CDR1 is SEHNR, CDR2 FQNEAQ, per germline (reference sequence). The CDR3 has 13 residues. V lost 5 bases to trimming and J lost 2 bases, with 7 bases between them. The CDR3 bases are TGTGCCAGCAGCCCAGTTGGCAATCAGCCCCAGCATTTT. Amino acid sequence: CASSPVGNQPQHF.

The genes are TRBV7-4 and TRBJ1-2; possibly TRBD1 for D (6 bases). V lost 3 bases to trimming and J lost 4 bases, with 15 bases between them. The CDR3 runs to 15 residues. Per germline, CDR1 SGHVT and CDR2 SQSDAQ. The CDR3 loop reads CASSFGQIRVYGYTF. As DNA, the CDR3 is TGTGCCAGCAGCTTTGGACAGATACGAGTCTATGGCTACACCTTC.

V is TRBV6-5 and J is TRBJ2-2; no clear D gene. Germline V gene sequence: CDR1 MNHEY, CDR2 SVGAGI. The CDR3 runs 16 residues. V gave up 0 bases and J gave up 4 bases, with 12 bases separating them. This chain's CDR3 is CASSYSIVRATGELFF. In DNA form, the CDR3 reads TGTGCCAGCAGTTACTCGATAGTAAGGGCCACCGGGGAGCTGTTTTTT.